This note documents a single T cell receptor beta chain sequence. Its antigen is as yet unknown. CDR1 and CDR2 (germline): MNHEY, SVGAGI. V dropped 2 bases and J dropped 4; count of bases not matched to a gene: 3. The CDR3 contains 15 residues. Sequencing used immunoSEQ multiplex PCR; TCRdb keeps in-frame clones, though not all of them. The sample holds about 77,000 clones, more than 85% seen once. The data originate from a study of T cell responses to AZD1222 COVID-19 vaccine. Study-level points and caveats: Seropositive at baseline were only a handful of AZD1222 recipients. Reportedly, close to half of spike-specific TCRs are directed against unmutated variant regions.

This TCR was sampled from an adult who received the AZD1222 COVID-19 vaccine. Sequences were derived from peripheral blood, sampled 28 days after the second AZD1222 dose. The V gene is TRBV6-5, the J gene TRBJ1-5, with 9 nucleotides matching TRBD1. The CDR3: CASSYETGGNQPQHF. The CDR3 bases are TGTGCCAGCAGTTACGAGACAGGGGGTAATCAGCCCCAGCATTTT.